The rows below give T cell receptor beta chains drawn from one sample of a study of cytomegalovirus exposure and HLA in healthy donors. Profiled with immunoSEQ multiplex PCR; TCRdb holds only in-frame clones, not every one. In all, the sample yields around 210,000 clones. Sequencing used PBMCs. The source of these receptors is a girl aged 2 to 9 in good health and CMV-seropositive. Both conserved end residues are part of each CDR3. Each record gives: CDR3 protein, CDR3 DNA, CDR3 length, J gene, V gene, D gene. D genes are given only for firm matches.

CDR3 protein: CASSFSPSGSMRETQYF
CDR3 DNA: TGCGCCAGCAGCTTTTCTCCTAGCGGGAGTATGAGGGAGACCCAGTACTTC
CDR3 length: 17
J gene: TRBJ2-5
V gene: TRBV5-1
D gene: TRBD2

CDR3 protein: CASSRVAGGPGEQYF
CDR3 DNA: TGTGCCAGCAGTAGGGTAGCGGGAGGTCCGGGCGAGCAGTACTTC
CDR3 length: 15
J gene: TRBJ2-7
V gene: TRBV6-5
D gene: TRBD2

CDR3 protein: CASSFGGGRLGTEAFF
CDR3 DNA: TGTGCCAGCAGCTTCGGGGGAGGGAGGTTGGGCACTGAAGCTTTCTTT
CDR3 length: 16
J gene: TRBJ1-1
V gene: TRBV5-6
D gene: NA

CDR3 protein: CASSLVKNTEAFF
CDR3 DNA: TGTGCCAGCAGTTTAGTAAAAAACACTGAAGCTTTCTTT
CDR3 length: 13
J gene: TRBJ1-1
V gene: TRBV27
D gene: NA

CDR3 protein: CASTNSNTGELFF
CDR3 DNA: TGTGCCAGCACTAATTCGAACACCGGGGAGCTGTTTTTT
CDR3 length: 13
J gene: TRBJ2-2
V gene: TRBV7-9
D gene: NA

CDR3 protein: CASSTSGRAGEQFF
CDR3 DNA: TGCGCCAGCAGTACTAGCGGGAGGGCCGGTGAGCAGTTCTTC
CDR3 length: 14
J gene: TRBJ2-1
V gene: TRBV10-2
D gene: TRBD2

CDR3 protein: CAWSADRRRGETQYF
CDR3 DNA: TGTGCCTGGAGCGCAGACAGGCGGAGAGGAGAGACCCAGTACTTC
CDR3 length: 15
J gene: TRBJ2-5
V gene: TRBV30
D gene: NA

CDR3 protein: CSVGAGGLLEAFF
CDR3 DNA: TGCAGCGTTGGGGCAGGGGGGCTGCTGGAAGCTTTCTTT
CDR3 length: 13
J gene: TRBJ1-1
V gene: TRBV29-1
D gene: TRBD1

CDR3 protein: CASSYSRGYGYTF
CDR3 DNA: TGTGCCAGCAGTTACAGCAGGGGCTATGGCTACACCTTC
CDR3 length: 13
J gene: TRBJ1-2
V gene: TRBV6-5
D gene: NA

CDR3 protein: CASSQGDRDVDEQYF
CDR3 DNA: TGCGCCAGCAGCCAAGGGGACAGGGACGTCGACGAGCAGTACTTC
CDR3 length: 15
J gene: TRBJ2-7
V gene: TRBV4-1
D gene: TRBD1

CDR3 protein: CASSLSRSYEQYF
CDR3 DNA: TGTGCCAGCAGCTTATCCCGGAGCTACGAGCAGTACTTC
CDR3 length: 13
J gene: TRBJ2-7
V gene: TRBV7-2
D gene: NA

CDR3 protein: CASRQDYSGNTIYF
CDR3 DNA: TGTGCCAGCAGACAAGACTACTCTGGAAACACCATATATTTT
CDR3 length: 14
J gene: TRBJ1-3
V gene: TRBV28
D gene: NA

CDR3 protein: CASSREWAAGELFF
CDR3 DNA: TGTGCCAGCAGCAGGGAATGGGCGGCCGGGGAGCTGTTTTTT
CDR3 length: 14
J gene: TRBJ2-2
V gene: TRBV6-5
D gene: NA

CDR3 protein: CASSLMAALTDTQYF
CDR3 DNA: TGTGCCAGCAGTTTAATGGCGGCCCTCACAGATACGCAGTATTTT
CDR3 length: 15
J gene: TRBJ2-3
V gene: TRBV28
D gene: NA

CDR3 protein: CASSLRGGRSTYNEQFF
CDR3 DNA: TGCGCCAGCAGCCTGCGTGGCGGGAGATCTACCTACAATGAGCAGTTCTTC
CDR3 length: 17
J gene: TRBJ2-1
V gene: TRBV4-1
D gene: TRBD2

CDR3 protein: CASSLAGSGYQETQYF
CDR3 DNA: TGTGCCAGCAGCTTGGCCGGTAGCGGATACCAAGAGACCCAGTACTTC
CDR3 length: 16
J gene: TRBJ2-5
V gene: TRBV5-4
D gene: NA

CDR3 protein: CASSLRGQPSTDTQYF
CDR3 DNA: TGTGCCAGCAGTTTAAGGGGACAGCCTAGCACAGATACGCAGTATTTT
CDR3 length: 16
J gene: TRBJ2-3
V gene: TRBV28
D gene: TRBD1